This note documents a single T cell receptor (beta chain) sequence. No antigen is known for it. The data were taken from a study of graft-versus-host responses after intestinal transplantation. The method was immunoSEQ multiplex PCR; TCRdb's version includes in-frame clones alone and lacks a portion of them. The data show about 86,000 clones, roughly four fifths seen once. This CDR3 has 11 amino acids. The germline V gene encodes CDR1 SEHNR and CDR2 FQNEAQ (reference sequence). V shed 2 bases and J shed 9 bases, with 5 bases lying between them. The sequences come from unstimulated CD8+ T cells sorted from spleen or lymph node cells, collected before intestinal transplant. V and J are TRBV7-9 and TRBJ2-1; D is uncertain. This TCR derives from a human donor who received an intestinal transplant. DNA of the CDR3: TGTGCCAGCAGCTTACTACGTGAGCAGTTCTTC. This encodes CASSLLREQFF.